This T cell receptor beta chain was retrieved from a study of cytomegalovirus exposure and HLA in healthy donors. Regarding the study as a whole: Per a prior analysis, the majority of TCR beta V segments were productive roughly 87% or roughly 30% of the time.

PCR was performed using 60 Vbeta and 13 Jbeta primers. Generated by immunoSEQ multiplex PCR, the TCRdb table keeps only in-frame clones and is missing some. Seen here are 150,000 to 160,000 clones, approximately 84% observed once, and the top ten hold less than 2.5%. This clone was observed a handful of times. Its specificity is not known. Germline V gene lookup returns CDR1 MDHEN and CDR2 SYDVKM. Trimming removed 2 bases from V and 4 bases from J, with 18 bases in between. CDR3 size: 17 residues. This sequence was found in a woman in her late teens or twenties in good health and CMV-seronegative. The rearrangement links TRBV28 to TRBJ1-3; maybe TRBD1 (5 bases). Material: PBMCs. CDR3 residues: CASSLPAGRGAGNTIYF. The DNA for the CDR3 is TGTGCCAGCAGTTTACCCGCAGGGCGCGGGGCGGGAAACACCATATATTTT.